This T cell receptor beta chain was captured by sequencing in a study of cytomegalovirus exposure and HLA in healthy donors. Findings and limits, study-wide: According to a subsequent analysis, TCR clusters identified in the first cohort showed a tendency to co-occur across the 110 or so validation repertoires.

Using immunoSEQ multiplex PCR, the repertoire was profiled, and TCRdb retains in-frame clones only, with some absent. This table holds around 150,000 clones, approximately 84% found once. About this clone itself: Its antigen is unknown.

The specimen sequenced was PBMCs. The receptor was isolated from a man under 40 in good health and CMV-seropositive.

The CDR3 sequence: CATREDMAGELFF. The CDR3 bases are TGTGCCACCCGGGAGGATATGGCCGGGGAGCTGTTTTTT. The chain is built from TRBV2 and TRBJ2-2, with 7 bases lining up with TRBD2. The length of the CDR3 is 13 residues. J was trimmed by 6 bases and V by 10 bases; bases with no gene match: 8. The germline V gene has CDR1 SNHLY and CDR2 FYNNEI.